This TCR beta chain derives from a study of blood T cell repertoires in COVID-19 (dated by TCRdb to the early 2020s). Turning to the overall study: Collaborator samples came from the United States, Italy and Spain and covered acute and convalescent phases of COVID-19. The prospective study material was composed of cDNA or gDNA derived from T cells, B-cell-depleted T cells, or PBMCs. The dataset comprised deeply sampled blood TCRbeta repertoires from subjects exposed to, actively infected with, or recovered from COVID-19. A freely available public database, intended as a resource for researchers studying the immune response to SARS-CoV-2, is where the repertoires were released. The samples were drawn from two sources: the first 160 participants of the ongoing ImmuneRACE study, and 1,254 subjects contributed by 6 global collaborators. Nearly every sample came with metadata listing a de-identified subject ID, COVID-19 status, age in years and sex. HLA class I and class II types, where available, came from metadata supplied by the sample provider rather than from assay-based typing.

Results the study describes overall, beyond this receptor: The quantity of clinical and demographic metadata differed by source and by participant and was supplied without curation.

The germline ends are 14 bases apart after V is trimmed by 2 bases and J by 4 bases. Looking up the germline V gene (reference sequence) yields CDR1 LNHDA and CDR2 SQIVND. The CDR3 covers 15 residues, taking in both the cysteine and the phenylalanine. The only DNA kept is the CDR3, 45 bases in frame from the first base. As to this clone: Its antigen specificity is not known. The sample holds no much larger clone one base away, and base qualities are not on file.

Enrolling through a virtual design, the prospective study's participants ranged in age from roughly 18 to 95 years and lived across around 25 United States geographic areas. Cohort assignment in the prospective study relied on participant-reported clinical history from a screening survey and a study questionnaire. For ImmuneRACE Cohort 3, a participant was defined as recovered based on two consecutive negative NP/OP PCR tests, clearance by a healthcare professional, or resolution of symptoms. Each participant in the prospective study had whole blood, serum and a nasopharyngeal or oropharyngeal swab collected by mobile phlebotomists. Prospective study participants could optionally give additional blood draws and questionnaires over an approximately two-month period. Prospective study blood samples were shipped either frozen or at room temperature before DNA extraction. TCRbeta CDR3 regions were amplified from genomic DNA by means of the immunoSEQ Assay, a bias-controlled multiplex PCR. In the authors' own workflow: Within the assay, amplification of reference gene primers was used to estimate how many nucleated cells each sample contained. To quantify the absolute abundance of each unique TCRbeta CDR3 rearrangement, sequence reads were collapsed and filtered. For each sample, productive Simpson clonality was calculated by taking the square root of Simpson's diversity index across productive rearrangements. As stored in TCRdb, this immuneACCESS dataset retains in-frame rearrangements with V and J assigned. A fraction of the clones does not appear; measured against another copy, unresolved V genes explain less than half of the discrepancy, and the remainder lacks a known reason. That table is the source of V, J and clone size, and D and trimming were worked out from the DNA. Counted in this sample were 200,000 to 250,000 clones; about 88% of them appeared once. The top ten clonotypes cover just over 2.5% of the sample.

The chain couples TRBV19 to TRBJ1-2; the D gene is perhaps TRBD1, from 6 matching bases. Input material: PBMCs or T cells enriched from blood (not recorded which). The TCR originated in a woman under 40 who had recovered from COVID-19. The CDR3 protein is CASSIPRQEVYGYTF. The bases are TGTGCCAGTAGTATACCCCGACAGGAGGTCTATGGCTACACCTTC.